These T cell receptor beta chains were read from a single sample in a study of T cells in tumors after PD-1 blockade. Using immunoSEQ multiplex PCR, the repertoire was profiled, and TCRdb retains in-frame clones only, with some absent. Among 3,500 to 5,000 clones, under 70% were seen once, and the ten largest hold about an eighth. The material sequenced was tumor tissue, taken before anti-PD-1 treatment. Receptor source: a human donor with basal cell carcinoma. Both conserved end residues are part of each CDR3. Fields, in order: J gene, D gene, V gene, clone size, CDR3 protein, CDR3 DNA. A D gene is named only where the DNA matches it firmly. Clone size is shown for a subset of rows, as once, few, many or a class of expanded clone.

J: TRBJ1-5; D: NA; V: TRBV21-1; size: few; CDR3: CASSKGGTGGAGVGWNQPQHF; DNA: TGTGCCAGCAGCAAAGGAGGGACAGGGGGCGCCGGGGTTGGCTGGAATCAGCCCCAGCATTTT
J: TRBJ2-7; D: TRBD2; V: TRBV27; size: once; CDR3: CASSFSGSFYEQYF; DNA: TGTGCCAGCAGTTTCAGCGGGAGTTTCTACGAGCAGTACTTC
J: TRBJ2-5; D: NA; V: TRBV5-1; size: NA; CDR3: CASSSGVETQYF; DNA: TGCGCCAGCAGTTCCGGGGTGGAGACCCAGTACTTC
J: TRBJ1-5; D: TRBD1; V: TRBV7-3; size: once; CDR3: CASSPTGGNQPQHF; DNA: TGTGCCAGCAGCCCCACAGGGGGCAATCAGCCCCAGCATTTT
J: TRBJ2-1; D: NA; V: TRBV5-1; size: NA; CDR3: CASRPGSSYNEQFF; DNA: TGCGCCAGCAGACCGGGGAGCTCCTACAATGAGCAGTTCTTC
J: TRBJ1-4; D: NA; V: TRBV2; size: NA; CDR3: CASRSFGGDEKLFF; DNA: TGTGCCAGCAGATCCTTCGGGGGAGATGAAAAACTGTTTTTT
J: TRBJ1-6; D: NA; V: TRBV6-5; size: medium-sized; CDR3: CASSYGTENSPLHF; DNA: TGTGCCAGCAGTTACGGGACGGAGAATTCACCCCTCCACTTT
J: TRBJ2-3; D: NA; V: TRBV10-3; size: NA; CDR3: CAIKADPSDTQYF; DNA: TGTGCCATCAAGGCGGACCCCAGTGATACGCAGTATTTT
J: TRBJ1-2; D: NA; V: TRBV28; size: NA; CDR3: CASREPTSGYTF; DNA: TGTGCCAGCAGGGAACCAACCTCTGGCTACACCTTC
J: TRBJ2-2; D: NA; V: TRBV5-1; size: NA; CDR3: CASSFRGQGTGELFF; DNA: TGCGCCAGCAGCTTCCGGGGGCAGGGCACCGGGGAGCTGTTTTTT
J: TRBJ1-6; D: NA; V: TRBV18; size: NA; CDR3: CASSKQGDSPLHF; DNA: TGTGCCAGCTCAAAACAGGGCGATTCACCCCTCCACTTT
J: TRBJ2-7; D: NA; V: TRBV5-6; size: NA; CDR3: CASSLGVSLSYEQYF; DNA: TGTGCCAGCAGCCTAGGGGTCTCTCTCTCCTACGAGCAGTACTTC
J: TRBJ1-1; D: NA; V: TRBV7-8; size: few; CDR3: CASSLGPRAFF; DNA: TGTGCCAGCAGCCTCGGACCGCGGGCTTTCTTT
J: TRBJ2-7; D: TRBD1; V: TRBV24-1; size: NA; CDR3: CATSDSTLDRFYEQYF; DNA: TGTGCCACCAGTGATTCGACCCTGGACAGGTTCTACGAGCAGTACTTC
J: TRBJ2-3; D: TRBD2; V: TRBV5-4; size: few; CDR3: CASSSSRAGGHTDTQYF; DNA: TGTGCCAGCAGCTCGTCCCGAGCGGGAGGACACACAGATACGCAGTATTTT
J: TRBJ2-1; D: TRBD2; V: TRBV3-1/TRBV3-2; size: hyperexpanded; CDR3: CASSQTSGIYNEQFF; DNA: TGTGCCAGCAGCCAGACTAGCGGGATCTACAATGAGCAGTTCTTC
J: TRBJ2-7; D: NA; V: TRBV18; size: once; CDR3: CASSPKGEQYF; DNA: TGTGCCAGCTCACCGAAGGGCGAGCAGTACTTC
J: TRBJ1-4; D: TRBD1; V: TRBV10-2; size: NA; CDR3: CASSDLQGRNEKLFF; DNA: TGCGCCAGCAGTGACTTACAGGGGAGGAATGAAAAACTGTTTTTT
J: TRBJ2-1; D: NA; V: TRBV6-5; size: NA; CDR3: CASRPTYNEQFF; DNA: TGTGCCAGCAGACCTACCTACAATGAGCAGTTCTTC
J: TRBJ2-1; D: TRBD2; V: TRBV20-1; size: medium-sized; CDR3: CSASEALAGVGNEQFF; DNA: TGCAGTGCTAGTGAGGCGCTAGCGGGAGTGGGGAATGAGCAGTTCTTC
J: TRBJ1-2; D: TRBD1; V: TRBV28; size: NA; CDR3: CASSSQTGANYGYTF; DNA: TGTGCCAGCAGTTCACAGACAGGGGCGAACTATGGCTACACCTTC
J: TRBJ1-6; D: NA; V: TRBV6-5; size: few; CDR3: CASSPGQKNSPLHF; DNA: TGTGCCAGCAGCCCCGGACAGAAGAATTCACCCCTCCACTTT
J: TRBJ2-1; D: NA; V: TRBV6-2/TRBV6-3; size: few; CDR3: CASSYFGPREQFF; DNA: TGTGCCAGCAGTTATTTCGGACCCAGGGAGCAGTTCTTC
J: TRBJ2-1; D: TRBD2; V: TRBV2; size: NA; CDR3: CASNGLAGTSYNEQFF; DNA: TGTGCCAGCAATGGACTAGCGGGGACCTCCTACAATGAGCAGTTCTTC
J: TRBJ2-1; D: TRBD2; V: TRBV5-1; size: NA; CDR3: CASSPSGGAYNEQFF; DNA: TGCGCCAGCAGCCCAAGCGGGGGGGCCTACAATGAGCAGTTCTTC
J: TRBJ2-7; D: NA; V: TRBV7-9; size: NA; CDR3: CASSFETQTYEQYF; DNA: TGTGCCAGCAGCTTTGAGACGCAAACCTACGAGCAGTACTTC
J: TRBJ2-1; D: NA; V: TRBV5-1; size: few; CDR3: CASSFGGSSYNEQFF; DNA: TGCGCCAGCAGCTTTGGGGGGAGCTCCTACAATGAGCAGTTCTTC
J: TRBJ2-2; D: TRBD2; V: TRBV10-3; size: few; CDR3: CAISERLAGGSNTGELFF; DNA: TGTGCCATCAGTGAAAGGCTAGCGGGGGGTTCGAACACCGGGGAGCTGTTTTTT
J: TRBJ2-3; D: NA; V: TRBV10-3; size: NA; CDR3: CAIRESQTSTDTQYF; DNA: TGTGCCATCAGAGAGTCACAGACTAGCACAGATACGCAGTATTTT
J: TRBJ2-7; D: NA; V: TRBV2; size: few; CDR3: CASSSGQSSYEQYF; DNA: TGTGCCAGCAGCTCGGGCCAGAGCTCCTACGAGCAGTACTTC
J: TRBJ2-7; D: TRBD2; V: TRBV6-1; size: NA; CDR3: CASSESGGLTYEQYF; DNA: TGTGCCAGCAGTGAAAGCGGGGGCCTTACCTACGAGCAGTACTTC
J: TRBJ1-4; D: NA; V: TRBV28; size: few; CDR3: CASSLQGSRWKLFF; DNA: TGTGCCAGCAGTTTACAGGGGTCCCGTTGGAAACTGTTTTTT
J: TRBJ2-2; D: NA; V: TRBV9; size: NA; CDR3: CASSGLSANTGELFF; DNA: TGTGCCAGCAGTGGACTGTCCGCGAACACCGGGGAGCTGTTTTTT
J: TRBJ1-6; D: TRBD1; V: TRBV2; size: NA; CDR3: CASSGGTGANSPLHF; DNA: TGTGCCAGCAGCGGCGGGACAGGGGCCAATTCACCCCTCCACTTT
J: TRBJ2-7; D: TRBD1; V: TRBV5-1; size: NA; CDR3: CASSARGQGEQYF; DNA: TGCGCCAGCAGCGCGAGGGGACAGGGGGAGCAGTACTTC
J: TRBJ1-5; D: NA; V: TRBV2; size: few; CDR3: CASNKGGNDQPQHF; DNA: TGTGCCAGCAACAAAGGGGGGAACGATCAGCCCCAGCATTTT
J: TRBJ2-7; D: TRBD1; V: TRBV5-6; size: NA; CDR3: CASSLAGTGYEQYF; DNA: TGTGCCAGCAGCTTGGCCGGGACAGGGTACGAGCAGTACTTC
J: TRBJ2-1; D: NA; V: TRBV7-3; size: NA; CDR3: CASSFVGNEQFF; DNA: TGTGCCAGCAGTTTCGTGGGGAATGAGCAGTTCTTC
J: TRBJ2-1; D: TRBD1; V: TRBV6-5; size: NA; CDR3: CASGTGQKNNEQFF; DNA: TGTGCCAGCGGTACGGGACAGAAAAACAATGAGCAGTTCTTC
J: TRBJ2-7; D: NA; V: TRBV19; size: NA; CDR3: CASSGSTYEQYF; DNA: TGTGCCAGTTCGGGGTCTACCTACGAGCAGTACTTC
J: TRBJ1-1; D: NA; V: TRBV5-6; size: NA; CDR3: CASSSLDRSSNTEAFF; DNA: TGTGCCAGCAGCTCCCTTGACAGATCCTCGAACACTGAAGCTTTCTTT
J: TRBJ2-7; D: NA; V: TRBV11-3; size: NA; CDR3: CASSLVEGGEQYF; DNA: TGTGCCAGCAGCTTAGTTGAAGGGGGCGAGCAGTACTTC
J: TRBJ2-1; D: NA; V: TRBV7-9; size: few; CDR3: CASSTETSFSEQFF; DNA: TGTGCCAGCAGCACCGAGACTAGTTTCAGTGAGCAGTTCTTC
J: TRBJ1-2; D: TRBD1; V: TRBV6-5; size: NA; CDR3: CASSYTGDDNYGYTF; DNA: TGTGCCAGCAGTTACACAGGGGACGATAACTATGGCTACACCTTC
J: TRBJ2-3; D: NA; V: TRBV10-2; size: NA; CDR3: CASRADAGTDTQYF; DNA: TGCGCCAGCAGGGCCGATGCAGGCACAGATACGCAGTATTTT
J: TRBJ2-1; D: NA; V: TRBV9; size: NA; CDR3: CASSAGKSNEQFF; DNA: TGTGCCAGCAGCGCGGGAAAATCCAATGAGCAGTTCTTC
J: TRBJ1-2; D: NA; V: TRBV6-6; size: few; CDR3: CASSLDPNYGYTF; DNA: TGTGCCAGCAGCCTGGACCCTAACTATGGCTACACCTTC
J: TRBJ2-1; D: NA; V: TRBV28; size: NA; CDR3: CASRGRDFYNEQFF; DNA: TGTGCCAGCAGAGGTCGGGACTTCTACAATGAGCAGTTCTTC
J: TRBJ2-2; D: TRBD2; V: TRBV5-6; size: NA; CDR3: CASSSSSGGAIRAGELFF; DNA: TGTGCCAGCAGCTCATCTAGCGGGGGGGCCATTAGAGCCGGGGAGCTGTTTTTT
J: TRBJ1-3; D: NA; V: TRBV30; size: NA; CDR3: CACLTASGNTIYF; DNA: TGTGCCTGTCTGACAGCTTCTGGAAACACCATATATTTT
J: TRBJ2-2; D: TRBD2; V: TRBV15; size: few; CDR3: CATSRGLAGYTGELFF; DNA: TGTGCCACCAGCAGGGGACTAGCGGGCTACACCGGGGAGCTGTTTTTT